The 3 T cell receptor beta chains reported below all come from one sample, sequenced in a study of cytomegalovirus exposure and HLA in healthy donors. PCR employed 60 Vbeta and 13 Jbeta primers. Measured with immunoSEQ multiplex PCR; TCRdb has only the in-frame clones, and not every one. The sample records roughly 180,000 clones, roughly 85% being singletons. Input material: PBMCs. Receptor source: a man aged 50 to 59 in good health and CMV-seropositive.

This chain uses TRBV21-1 with TRBJ2-1; the table's D call, TRBD1, was not checked against the DNA. TRBV21-1 is deemed a pseudogene. The CDR3 spans 14 residues. This CDR3 is CASSNNRGEGEQFF. For the CDR3, the DNA is TGTGCCAGCAGCAACAACAGGGGGGAAGGTGAGCAGTTCTTC.

The chain carries TRBV18 and TRBJ1-5; D not resolved. This CDR3 is built from 15 residues. The germline gives CDR1 KGHSH, CDR2 LQKENI. Trimming took off 0 bases at V and 2 bases at J, with 8 bases between the two ends. CDR3 sequence: CASSPPAGGNQPQHF. In nucleotides, the CDR3 is TGTGCCAGCTCACCACCGGCTGGTGGCAATCAGCCCCAGCATTTT.

The chain employs TRBV29-1 and TRBJ2-5; 11 nucleotides line up with TRBD1. This CDR3 spans 15 amino acids. Germline V gene sequence: CDR1 SQVTM, CDR2 ANQGSEA. With 0 bases clipped from V and 2 bases from J, the junction kept 2 bases outside the gene matches. CDR3 loop: CSVEDWDRGQETQYF. DNA for the CDR3: TGCAGCGTTGAAGACTGGGACAGGGGGCAAGAGACCCAGTACTTC.